The 4 T cell receptor beta chains below all came from one sample that was sequenced in a study of T cells in Graves' hyperthyroidism and ophthalmopathy. Amplified TCR beta CDR3 regions came from RNA transcripts. With the HTBI primer set, the TCR CDR3 went through a first round of RT-PCR. TCRdb called the multiplex PCR reads again in MiXCR, with one record for every CDR3 protein. Of 530,000 or so distinct CDR3 sequences in the sample, 17% were seen once. Sequenced input: blood. These receptors were taken from a woman under 30 with Graves' ophthalmopathy.

This clonotype has ten or more counts. The chain links TRBV5-6 to TRBJ2-1, with 11 positions matching TRBD2. The V and J ends lost 4 bases and 10 bases, in that order; junction bases with no gene match: 4. The CDR3 is made up of 13 amino acids. Germline-derived CDR1 and CDR2 are SGHDT and YYEEEE. Written as DNA, the CDR3 is TGTGCCAGCAGCGTTAGCGGGGGGGGCGAGCAGTTCTTC. Translation gives CASSVSGGGEQFF. The full variable domain, its missing parts supplied by reference TRBV5-6 and TRBJ2-1, is DAGVTQSPTHLIKTRGQQVTLRCSPKSGHDTVSWYQQALGQGPQFIFQYYEEEERQRGNFPDRFSGHQFPNYSSELNVNALLLGDSALYLCASSVSGGGEQFFGPGTRLTVL.

This clonotype has a count of ten or more. This chain joins TRBV7-9 and TRBJ2-7; D gene uncertain. V lost 5 bases to trimming and J lost 5 bases, with 16 bases between them. From germline, CDR1 is SEHNR and CDR2 FQNEAQ (reference sequence). The CDR3 consists of 14 residues. The CDR3, as DNA: TGTGCCAGCAGCCCCCGTTCGGATTCCCACGAGCAGTACTTC. Protein sequence: CASSPRSDSHEQYF.

The table lists this clonotype with many counts. This sequence joins TRBV20-1 and TRBJ1-2; tentative D call: TRBD1 (6 bases). Germline assignment: CDR1 DFQATT and CDR2 SNEGSKA (reference sequence). This CDR3 has 14 residues. Trimming took off 4 bases at V and 4 bases at J, with 16 bases between the two ends. The CDR3 bases are TGCAGTGCTACTCTAATCGGGGGCAGCTATGGCTACACCTTC. This encodes CSATLIGGSYGYTF.

In this sample, this clonotype turned up many times. The chain is built from TRBV5-1 and TRBJ2-5, with D unclear. This CDR3 has 13 amino acids. Germline loops: CDR1 SGHRS, CDR2 YFSETQ. Trimming cost V 5 bases and J 1 base, with 9 bases left between them. The CDR3 region is CASSPPAQETQYF. CDR3 coding DNA: TGCGCCAGCAGTCCCCCCGCCCAAGAGACCCAGTACTTC.